Listed below are T cell receptor beta chains from one sample, sequenced in a study of lymphopenia after photon versus proton radiotherapy. Assay used: immunoSEQ multiplex PCR; TCRdb lists only in-frame clones, some missing. The table lists about 25,000 clones, over 80% of them singletons, with approximately 18% in the top ten. The input for sequencing was peripheral blood, taken from a patient treated with photon-based radiotherapy. Source of these receptors: a man in his fifties or sixties with gastric cancer. CDR3s include the opening cysteine and the closing phenylalanine or tryptophan. D genes are given only for firm matches. Clone size is given for some rows only: seen once, a few or many times, or a class if the clone is expanded.

v_gene	abundance	d_gene	j_gene	CDR3aa	CDR3nt
TRBV30	.	TRBD1	TRBJ1-3	CAWRRTGTAGNTIYF	TGTGCCTGGAGACGCACTGGGACAGCTGGAAACACCATATATTTT
TRBV21-1	.	.	TRBJ1-5	CASSKLYNQPQHF	TGTGCCAGCAGCAAATTGTACAATCAGCCCCAGCATTTT
TRBV20-1	.	.	TRBJ2-5	CSARGVETQYF	TGCAGTGCTAGGGGCGTAGAGACCCAGTACTTC
TRBV7-6	.	.	TRBJ2-2	CASSLAVGPYTGELFF	TGTGCCAGCAGCTTAGCAGTCGGCCCTTACACCGGGGAGCTGTTTTTT
TRBV9	.	TRBD1	TRBJ2-5	CASSPRDGQGETQYF	TGTGCCAGCAGCCCCAGAGACGGACAGGGGGAGACCCAGTACTTC
TRBV5-1	.	TRBD2	TRBJ2-5	CASSHGQRGAEETQYF	TGCGCCAGCAGCCATGGACAGCGGGGGGCCGAAGAGACCCAGTACTTC
TRBV11-2	.	.	TRBJ1-1	CASSLVRDTEAFF	TGTGCCAGCAGCTTGGTCAGGGACACTGAAGCTTTCTTT
TRBV6-5	.	TRBD1	TRBJ2-5	CASSYGRGSFETQYF	TGTGCCAGCAGTTACGGCAGGGGGTCATTCGAGACCCAGTACTTC
TRBV10-3	.	TRBD1	TRBJ1-2	CAISERRDREDYGYTF	TGTGCCATCAGTGAGCGACGGGACAGGGAGGACTATGGCTACACCTTC
TRBV5-6	.	TRBD2	TRBJ2-2	CASSSTLAGATGELFF	TGTGCCAGCAGCTCGACACTAGCGGGGGCCACCGGGGAGCTGTTTTTT
TRBV6-1	.	TRBD1	TRBJ1-2	CASSAWDRDKGYTF	TGTGCCAGCAGTGCCTGGGACAGGGATAAGGGCTACACCTTC
TRBV6-1	.	.	TRBJ1-5	CASSQGNSNQPQHF	TGTGCCAGCAGTCAGGGGAATAGCAATCAGCCCCAGCATTTT
TRBV4-3	.	.	TRBJ1-1	CASRGGGRNTEAFF	TGCGCCAGCAGAGGGGGGGGCCGGAACACTGAAGCTTTCTTT
TRBV6-4	.	.	TRBJ2-1	CASSDSSDNEQFF	TGTGCCAGCAGTGACTCTTCGGACAATGAGCAGTTCTTC
TRBV10-3	.	TRBD2	TRBJ2-1	CAISGPPGGGKSYNEQFF	TGTGCCATATCGGGTCCCCCTGGCGGGGGGAAGTCCTACAATGAGCAGTTCTTC
TRBV7-2	once	.	TRBJ1-2	CASSLGYLQGTVYGYTF	TGTGCCAGCAGCTTAGGGTACCTTCAGGGTACGGTCTATGGCTACACCTTC
TRBV19	.	.	TRBJ2-3	CASSLGVFTDTQYF	TGTGCCAGTAGTCTCGGAGTTTTCACAGATACGCAGTATTTT
TRBV6-1	once	TRBD1	TRBJ1-4	CASSPGTGGGEKLFF	TGTGCCAGCAGCCCCGGGACAGGGGGTGGGGAAAAACTGTTTTTT
TRBV21-1	.	.	TRBJ1-6	CASSKGQYNSPLHF	TGTGCCAGCAGCAAAGGACAGTATAATTCACCCCTCCACTTT
TRBV9	.	.	TRBJ1-1	CASSGGQANTEAFF	TGTGCCAGCAGCGGAGGGCAGGCGAACACTGAAGCTTTCTTT
TRBV10-2	.	TRBD1	TRBJ1-1	CASTGQGRDTEAFF	TGCGCCAGCACTGGACAGGGAAGAGACACTGAAGCTTTCTTT
TRBV12-5	few	.	TRBJ1-2	CASGLMGNYGYTF	TGTGCTAGTGGTTTGATGGGCAACTATGGCTACACCTTC
TRBV10-3	.	.	TRBJ1-5	CAISDVDGPLSNQPQHF	TGTGCCATCAGTGACGTAGACGGCCCCCTCAGCAATCAGCCCCAGCATTTT
TRBV7-9	.	TRBD2	TRBJ2-3	CASSPGGVRADTQYF	TGTGCCAGCAGCCCCGGGGGGGTCCGGGCAGATACGCAGTATTTT
TRBV27	.	.	TRBJ1-1	CASSRTGEGTEAFF	TGTGCCAGCAGTCGAACCGGGGAGGGGACTGAAGCTTTCTTT
TRBV27	.	TRBD1	TRBJ1-2	CARFPPRGLGYTF	TGTGCCCGCTTCCCCCCCAGGGGGCTTGGCTACACCTTC
TRBV15	.	.	TRBJ1-1	CATALKVNTEAFF	TGTGCCACCGCCCTAAAGGTGAACACTGAAGCTTTCTTT
TRBV4-2	.	.	TRBJ2-6	CASSQGRLSGANVLTF	TGTGCCAGCAGCCAAGGGCGGCTCTCTGGGGCCAACGTCCTGACTTTC
TRBV7-2	.	.	TRBJ1-4	CASSFDRGENEKLFF	TGTGCCAGCAGCTTCGATCGGGGGGAGAATGAAAAACTGTTTTTT
TRBV11-2	.	TRBD1	TRBJ2-1	CASTQIPGQGALRFF	TGTGCCAGCACGCAAATACCGGGACAGGGGGCTTTGCGGTTCTTC
TRBV30	.	.	TRBJ1-2	CAWSRAGTTYGYTF	TGTGCCTGGAGTCGAGCCGGGACAACCTATGGCTACACCTTC
TRBV9	.	.	TRBJ2-5	CASSVEARRQETQYF	TGTGCCAGCAGCGTAGAAGCGAGACGCCAAGAGACCCAGTACTTC
TRBV29-1	.	.	TRBJ2-7	CSVAKTGTKYEQYF	TGCAGCGTAGCTAAGACAGGAACGAAGTACGAGCAGTACTTC
TRBV18	.	TRBD2	TRBJ2-3	CASSPNGGDSQYF	TGTGCCAGCTCACCTAACGGGGGGGATTCGCAGTATTTT
TRBV7-9	.	.	TRBJ2-1	CASSSAGNEQFF	TGTGCCAGCAGTTCGGCGGGCAATGAGCAGTTCTTC